Presented here are 27 T cell receptor beta chains from one specimen sequenced in a study of cytomegalovirus exposure and HLA in healthy donors. The PCR employed 60 Vbeta primers together with 13 Jbeta primers. Sequenced by immunoSEQ multiplex PCR; TCRdb stores in-frame clones only, minus some. The data contain 190,000 or so clones, more than 80% of them seen just once; the ten biggest clones take up under 0.75%. The source material was PBMCs. All receptors derive from a boy younger than 18 in good health and CMV-seronegative.

V usage is TRBV5-4 and J usage is TRBJ2-2; D is unclear. The CDR3 extends over 12 amino acids. The V end was cut by 10 bases, the J end by 5 bases, with 12 bases between. Germline V gene lookup returns CDR1 SGHNT and CDR2 YYREEE (reference sequence). In nucleotides, the CDR3 is TGTGCCGTCCTTTTCGAGACCGGGGAGCTGTTTTTT. It is translated as CAVLFETGELFF.

This chain connects TRBV7-9 to TRBJ1-1, with TRBD1 identical over 11 bases. The germline CDR1 and CDR2 sequences are SEHNR and FQNEAQ (reference sequence). The CDR3 is 16 amino acids. V shed 6 bases and J 5 bases; nucleotides not matched to a gene: 11. This chain's CDR3 is CASSPFGQGAGTEAFF. Written as DNA, the CDR3 is TGTGCCAGCAGTCCATTTGGACAGGGGGCTGGAACTGAAGCTTTCTTT.

As regards this clone: Other nucleotide sequences from this sample produce the same CDR3. This rearrangement joins TRBV4-1 to TRBJ1-2, with 10 nucleotides matching TRBD1. Per germline, CDR1 MGHRA and CDR2 YSYEKL. The CDR3 runs to 14 residues. Losses at the gene ends were 1 base for V and 5 bases for J; bases not matched to a gene: 1. The CDR3, as DNA: TGCGCCAGCAGCCAAGGGACAGGGGGTTATGGCTACACCTTC. It encodes CASSQGTGGYGYTF.

The chain is built from TRBV7-9 and TRBJ1-2; a possible D gene is TRBD1 (5 bases). CDR1 is SEHNR, CDR2 FQNEAQ, per germline (reference sequence). The CDR3 runs 12 residues. Deletions cut 7 bases from V and 7 bases from J, with 13 bases between. As DNA, the CDR3 is TGTGCCAGCACCCTCCCGGGACTTGGCTACACCTTC. It yields the protein CASTLPGLGYTF. Drawing the rest from reference TRBV7-9 and TRBJ1-2, the complete variable domain is DTGVSQNPRHKITKRGQNVTFRCDPISEHNRLYWYRQTLGQGPEFLTYFQNEAQLEKSRLLSDRFSAERPKGSFSTLEIQRTEQGDSAMYLCASTLPGLGYTFGSGTRLTVV.

The rearrangement uses TRBV6-5 and TRBJ1-2, with a weak D call TRBD1 (5 bases). Germline V gives CDR1 MNHEY, CDR2 SVGAGI. This CDR3 has 13 amino acids. V was trimmed by 4 bases and J by 4 bases, leaving 10 bases between them. As DNA, the CDR3 is TGTGCCAGCAGTTTGGACACTTCCTATGGCTACACCTTC. Residues: CASSLDTSYGYTF.

This clone was seen a few times. The chain employs TRBV11-2 and TRBJ2-3, with 7 bases identical to TRBD2. V lost 2 bases to trimming and J lost 4 bases; unmatched junction nucleotides: 6. This CDR3 region has 15 residues. Germline loops: CDR1 SGHAT, CDR2 FQNNGV. CDR3 DNA sequence: TGTGCCAGCAGCTTACGGTGGGGGGGGGCAGATACGCAGTATTTT. As protein: CASSLRWGGADTQYF.

V usage is TRBV18 and J usage is TRBJ1-2; TRBD1 aligns across 9 bases. The CDR3 consists of 18 residues. The germline V gene encodes CDR1 KGHSH and CDR2 LQKENI. The J segment lost 8 bases and the V segment lost 6 bases, leaving 22 bases of the junction unmatched. CDR3: CASSPTLIPGQGPQGYTF. The CDR3 nucleotides read TGTGCCAGCTCCCCTACCTTGATCCCGGGACAGGGCCCGCAAGGCTACACCTTC.

As regards this clone: One end of the junction does not line up with germline, which may come from a read error. The CDR3 sequence is CASSRGGTDQPRHF. CDR3 DNA: TGTGCCAGCAGTCGGGGAGGGACCGATCAGCCCCGGCATTTT. The J gene is TRBJ1-5, the V gene TRBV28, with a possible D match to TRBD1 (5 bases). CDR1 and CDR2 (germline): MDHEN, SYDVKM. This CDR3 has 14 amino acids.

This clone was picked up one time. The CDR3, as DNA: TGCGCCAGCAGCTGGGGACTAGCGGGGGACAATGAGCAGTTCTTC. It is translated as CASSWGLAGDNEQFF. The chain has TRBV5-1 and TRBJ2-1, with 14 bases matching TRBD2. From germline, CDR1 is SGHRS and CDR2 YFSETQ. The CDR3 sequence is 15 residues long. With 3 bases clipped from V and 5 bases from J, the junction kept 1 base outside the gene matches.

The chain has TRBV7-2 and TRBJ1-2; D not certain. With 1 base removed from V and 4 bases from J, the gap between germline ends came to 4 bases. This CDR3 is 12 amino acids long. Germline V CDR1 and CDR2: SGHTA, FQGNSA. The CDR3 reads CASSLDIYGYTF. The CDR3, as DNA: TGTGCCAGCAGCTTAGACATCTATGGCTACACCTTC.

The CDR3 nucleotides are TGTGCCAGCAGCTTAAACCTAGCGGAGACTTACAATGAGCAGTTCTTC. Protein: CASSLNLAETYNEQFF. The chain recombines TRBV7-9 with TRBJ2-1; 7 bases line up with TRBD2. The J segment lost 4 bases and the V segment lost 2 bases, leaving 8 bases of the junction unmatched. Germline values: CDR1 SEHNR, CDR2 FQNEAQ (reference sequence). The CDR3 runs to 16 residues.

V and J are TRBV10-3 and TRBJ1-1, with TRBD1 matching over 7 bases. The CDR3 is made up of 15 amino acids. V shed 6 bases and J 2 bases; nucleotides not matched to a gene: 9. Germline CDR1 ENHRY, CDR2 SYGVKD. The CDR3 sequence: CAIRGTASSNTEAFF. The CDR3 region has the DNA TGTGCCATCAGGGGGACAGCTTCAAGTAACACTGAAGCTTTCTTT.

Regarding this clone: An end of the junction does not agree with germline; a read error may underlie this. Other nucleotide sequences from this sample produce the same CDR3. The V gene is TRBV7-9, the J gene TRBJ2-7, with D tentatively TRBD1 (6 bases). This CDR3 contains 12 residues. Germline CDR1 SEHNR, CDR2 FQNEAQ (reference sequence). CDR3 DNA sequence: TGTTCCAGCAGCTTACAGGGCTACGAGCAGTACTTC. It specifies CSSSLQGYEQYF. Complete variable domain (other parts from reference TRBV7-9 and TRBJ2-7): DTGVSQNPRHKITKRGQNVTFRCDPISEHNRLYWYRQTLGQGPEFLTYFQNEAQLEKSRLLSDRFSAERPKGSFSTLEIQRTEQGDSAMYLCSSSLQGYEQYFGPGTRLTVT.

This clone occurred a few times. This chain joins TRBV19 and TRBJ2-3; the D is unclear. The CDR3 has 19 amino acids. Trimming pared 5 bases from V and 0 bases from J, leaving 24 bases between. Germline assignment: CDR1 LNHDA and CDR2 SQIVND (reference sequence). In DNA, the CDR3 is TGTGCCAGTAGTCTCTTCCCCGGGTTGGGTAGTTGGAGCACAGATACGCAGTATTTT. This encodes CASSLFPGLGSWSTDTQYF.

The chain recombines TRBV11-3 with TRBJ2-1; no clear D gene. The CDR3 is 11 residues long. Trimming took off 3 bases at V and 6 bases at J, with 3 bases between the two ends. Per the germline V gene, CDR1 is SGHNT and CDR2 is YENEEA. CDR3 bases: TGTGCCAGCAGCTTCGTCAATGAGCAGTTCTTC. This translates into CASSFVNEQFF.

This clone came up a few times. This rearrangement joins TRBV4-3 to TRBJ2-7; 8 nucleotides match TRBD1. Germline CDR1 LGHNA, CDR2 YSLEER. Losses at the gene ends were 0 bases for V and 0 bases for J; bases not matched to a gene: 13. The CDR3 totals 19 residues. The CDR3 bases are TGCGCCAGCAGCCAAGAGAGTCCCATGACAGGGGAAACCTCCTACGAGCAGTACTTC. The encoded protein is CASSQESPMTGETSYEQYF.

The chain is built from TRBV30 and TRBJ1-5; D remains unclear. The CDR3 runs 13 residues. Germline lookup yields CDR1 GTSNPN and CDR2 SVGIG (reference sequence). V was cut by 2 bases and J by 4 bases, with 9 bases left in between. The CDR3 loop is CAWSIGVNQPQHF. In DNA form, the CDR3 reads TGTGCCTGGAGTATCGGGGTAAATCAGCCCCAGCATTTT. The full variable domain, in which reference TRBV30 and TRBJ1-5 provide the parts outside the CDR3, is SQTIHQWPATLVQPVGSPLSLECTVEGTSNPNLYWYRQAAGRGLQLLFYSVGIGQISSEVPQNLSASRPQDRQFILSSKKLLLSDSGFYLCAWSIGVNQPQHFGDGTRLSIL.

This clone showed up just once. V and J are TRBV14 and TRBJ2-7; 9 bases are a match to TRBD1. This CDR3 comprises 13 residues. V was pared by 6 bases and J by 5 bases, with 5 bases of the junction left unmatched. Germline CDR1 SGHDN, CDR2 FVKESK. The CDR3 spells CASRGTGSNEQYF. In DNA, the CDR3 is TGTGCCAGCAGGGGGACAGGGAGCAACGAGCAGTACTTC.

The chain is built from TRBV19 and TRBJ1-1, with D perhaps TRBD1 (6 bases). The CDR3 is 13 residues long. Deletions cut 5 bases from V and 4 bases from J, with 11 bases between. CDR1 and CDR2 from the germline V gene are LNHDA and SQIVND (reference sequence). CDR3 bases: TGTGCCAGTAGTGGGGGCGTTAGCACTGAAGCTTTCTTT. Amino acids: CASSGGVSTEAFF.

The chain uses TRBV18 and TRBJ1-1; 7 bases map to TRBD1. The germline CDR1 and CDR2 sequences are KGHSH and LQKENI. V lost 3 bases to trimming and J lost 5 bases; unmatched junction nucleotides: 6. The length of the CDR3 is 14 residues. The CDR3 nucleotides are TGTGCCAGCTCACCGAGGACAGGCCGGACTGAAGCTTTCTTT. Its protein product is CASSPRTGRTEAFF.

This chain uses TRBV6-5 with TRBJ2-7, with unresolved D. Germline CDR1 MNHEY, CDR2 SVGAGI. The ends were cut back, 6 bases at V and 3 bases at J, with 18 bases in the middle. The CDR3 sequence is 15 residues long. The CDR3 loop is CASSRPGLGDYEQYF. The DNA for the CDR3 is TGTGCCAGCAGCCGCCCTGGATTGGGCGACTACGAGCAGTACTTC.

The J gene is TRBJ1-1, the V gene TRBV6-1; the match to TRBD1 covers 10 bases. V was pared by 4 bases and J by 0 bases, with 8 bases of the junction left unmatched. In germline, CDR1 is MNHNS, CDR2 SASEGT. The CDR3 totals 17 residues. The CDR3 DNA sequence: TGTGCCAGCAGTGGAGACAGGGGGCCCGTCTTGAACACTGAAGCTTTCTTT. Translating it yields CASSGDRGPVLNTEAFF.

This rearrangement joins TRBV29-1 to TRBJ2-7; weak D call: TRBD2 (7 bases). The CDR3 contains 15 residues. The germline V and J ends were trimmed by 4 bases and 5 bases, with 21 bases remaining between them. Looked up from germline, CDR1 is SQVTM and CDR2 is ANQGSEA. The CDR3, as DNA: TGCAGCGTTGGGCCTTGGGGGGGCAGTCCTGACGAGCAGTACTTC. Protein product: CSVGPWGGSPDEQYF.

CDR3 in DNA: TGTGCCAGCAGCGTTACAGGGCGCGCGGGTACTGAAGCTTTCTTT. The encoded protein is CASSVTGRAGTEAFF. The chain carries TRBV7-6 and TRBJ1-1; TRBD1 might be the D (6 bases). The CDR3 is 15 amino acids. V lost 5 bases and J 5 bases, leaving 18 bases between the germline ends. Per the germline V gene, CDR1 is SGHVS and CDR2 is FNYEAQ. The full variable domain, rest sourced from reference TRBV7-6 and TRBJ1-1, is GAGVSQSPRYKVTKRGQDVALRCDPISGHVSLYWYRQALGQGPEFLTYFNYEAQQDKSGLPNDRFSAERPEGSISTLTIQRTEQRDSAMYRCASSVTGRAGTEAFFGQGTRLTVV.

This chain links TRBV19 with TRBJ1-2; D perhaps matches TRBD1 (6 bases). V lost 5 bases and J lost 4, with 20 bases in between. The length of the CDR3 is 16 residues. Germline lookup yields CDR1 LNHDA and CDR2 SQIVND (reference sequence). CDR3 residues: CASSPTETGGFYGYTF. CDR3 sequence (DNA): TGTGCCAGTAGTCCCACGGAGACAGGCGGGTTCTATGGCTACACCTTC.

The chain joins TRBV5-4 to TRBJ1-2; D ambiguous. Germline V CDR1 and CDR2: SGHNT, YYREEE (reference sequence). V dropped 3 bases and J dropped 6 bases, with 21 bases sitting between them. The CDR3 length is 16 residues. CDR3 loop: CASSSLRQVGLDGYTF. The CDR3 DNA reads TGTGCCAGCAGCTCCCTAAGACAAGTAGGTCTGGATGGCTACACCTTC.

The J gene is TRBJ2-3, the V gene TRBV4-1; D unclear. Germline V lookup: CDR1 MGHRA, CDR2 YSYEKL. Between the trimmed V and J ends, which lost 5 bases and 2 bases, there was a span of 11 bases. The CDR3 has 14 amino acids. CDR3 DNA: TGCGCCAGCAGCGACGGAGCCATCACAGATACGCAGTATTTT. Translating gives CASSDGAITDTQYF.